The rows below give T cell receptor beta chains drawn from one sample of a study of T cell clonotyping in hematopoietic cell transplantation. Repertoires were generated with immunoSEQ multiplex PCR, while TCRdb's copy carries only in-frame clones and drops some. The table records roughly 5,000 clones, roughly 91% of them present only once. The sequencing used peripheral blood mononuclear cells, collected 100 days after allogeneic stem cell transplant. These TCRs come from a male patient between 65 and 79 years old who had an allogeneic stem cell transplant from an unrelated donor, so T cells may come from the graft donor. Some clones in this sample may be carry-over from other donors' samples. CDR3s include the opening cysteine and the closing phenylalanine or tryptophan. Each record gives: V gene, clone size, J gene, D gene, CDR3 protein, CDR3 DNA. A D gene is named only where the DNA matches it firmly. A row's size may be missing; if present it is once, few, many or a size class.

TRBV11-2	.	TRBJ2-7	.	CASSLGTGEQYF	TGTGCCAGCAGCTTAGGCACAGGGGAGCAGTACTTC
TRBV28	few	TRBJ2-3	.	CASSLPVDLDTQYF	TGTGCCAGCAGTTTACCCGTAGATCTTGATACGCAGTATTTT
TRBV30	.	TRBJ2-7	TRBD2	CAWGLAGGPGSRYEQYF	TGTGCCTGGGGACTAGCGGGAGGGCCTGGTTCCCGCTACGAGCAGTACTTC
TRBV14	.	TRBJ1-3	.	CASRVGAGNTIYF	TGTGCCAGCAGAGTCGGGGCTGGAAACACCATATATTTT
TRBV2	.	TRBJ2-7	TRBD1	CASSLTGGVLEQYF	TGTGCCAGCAGCCTGACAGGGGGTGTCCTCGAGCAGTACTTC
TRBV19	.	TRBJ2-7	.	CASSAPLADLSYEQYF	TGTGCCAGTAGTGCCCCACTAGCCGACCTCTCCTACGAGCAGTACTTC
TRBV4-1	.	TRBJ1-5	.	CASSQGGQPQHF	TGCGCCAGCAGCCAAGGGGGTCAGCCCCAGCATTTT
TRBV5-6	.	TRBJ2-2	.	CASSRGGDRLSGELFF	TGTGCCAGCAGCCGAGGCGGGGACAGACTTTCCGGGGAGCTGTTTTTT
TRBV28	.	TRBJ1-5	TRBD1	CASSLPGGSAQPQHF	TGTGCCAGCAGTTTACCAGGGGGCTCGGCTCAGCCCCAGCATTTT
TRBV6-5	.	TRBJ2-7	.	CASSYAGHQYEQYF	TGTGCCAGCAGTTACGCAGGACACCAATACGAGCAGTACTTC
TRBV5-1	.	TRBJ2-5	TRBD1	CASSLDRRTGTGGQETQYF	TGCGCCAGCAGCTTGGACAGGAGAACGGGGACAGGGGGTCAAGAGACCCAGTACTTC
TRBV4-2	once	TRBJ1-4	TRBD1	CASSQDRGPSEKLFF	TGTGCCAGCAGCCAAGACAGGGGGCCGAGTGAAAAACTGTTTTTT
TRBV2	once	TRBJ2-2	.	CASRTPVGSGELFF	TGTGCCAGCAGGACCCCGGTGGGCAGCGGGGAGCTGTTTTTT
TRBV2	.	TRBJ2-3	.	CASSALGVWEYF	TGTGCCAGCAGTGCACTCGGGGTTTGGGAGTATTTT
TRBV9	.	TRBJ2-3	.	CASSVGPFGGKLIPTDTQYF	TGTGCCAGCAGCGTAGGTCCTTTTGGGGGCAAACTCATTCCCACAGATACGCAGTATTTT
TRBV27	once	TRBJ2-7	.	CASSHPFSYEQYF	TGTGCCAGCAGCCACCCGTTTAGCTACGAGCAGTACTTC
TRBV19	.	TRBJ1-5	.	CASSETLRLLQPQHF	TGTGCCAGTAGTGAAACTCTTAGGCTGTTACAGCCCCAGCATTTT
TRBV9	.	TRBJ2-7	TRBD1	CASSGQGAYEQYF	TGTGCCAGCAGCGGTCAGGGGGCCTACGAGCAGTACTTC
TRBV7-2	.	TRBJ2-1	.	CASSPGSGSYNEQFF	TGTGCCAGCAGCCCCGGGAGTGGGTCCTACAATGAGCAGTTCTTC
TRBV30	.	TRBJ1-2	.	CAWSVLLGAGGYTF	TGTGCCTGGAGTGTACTTCTGGGGGCTGGGGGCTACACCTTC
TRBV11-2	.	TRBJ2-3	.	CASSLNSYTDTQYF	TGTGCCAGCAGCTTAAACAGCTACACAGATACGCAGTATTTT
TRBV21-1	.	TRBJ2-7	.	CASSRSGFSSYEQYF	TGTGCCAGCAGCAGAAGCGGGTTTAGCTCCTACGAGCAGTACTTC
TRBV25-1	.	TRBJ2-7	TRBD1	CASSDTDRSYEQYF	TGTGCCAGCAGTGACACGGACAGGTCTTACGAGCAGTACTTC
TRBV5-8	.	TRBJ2-3	.	CASSFGGRATDTQYF	TGTGCCAGCAGCTTCGGGGGCAGGGCAACAGATACGCAGTATTTT